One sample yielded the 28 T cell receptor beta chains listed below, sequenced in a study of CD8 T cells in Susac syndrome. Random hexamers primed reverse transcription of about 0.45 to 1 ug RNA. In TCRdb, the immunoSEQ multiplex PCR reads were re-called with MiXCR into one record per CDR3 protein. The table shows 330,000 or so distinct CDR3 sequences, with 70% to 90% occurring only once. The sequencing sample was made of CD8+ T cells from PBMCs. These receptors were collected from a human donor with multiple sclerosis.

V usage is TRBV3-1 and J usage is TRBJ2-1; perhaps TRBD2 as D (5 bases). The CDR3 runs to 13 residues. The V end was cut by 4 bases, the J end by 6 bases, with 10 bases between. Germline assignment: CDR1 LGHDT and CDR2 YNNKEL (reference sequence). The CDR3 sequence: CASSREAANEQFF. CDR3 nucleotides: TGTGCCAGCAGCCGAGAAGCGGCCAATGAGCAGTTCTTC.

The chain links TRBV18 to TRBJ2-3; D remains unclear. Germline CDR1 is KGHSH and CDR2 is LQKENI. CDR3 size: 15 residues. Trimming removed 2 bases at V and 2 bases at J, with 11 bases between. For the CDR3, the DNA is TGTGCCAGCTCACCAGTGGGGTCTTCCACAGATACGCAGTATTTT. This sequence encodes CASSPVGSSTDTQYF.

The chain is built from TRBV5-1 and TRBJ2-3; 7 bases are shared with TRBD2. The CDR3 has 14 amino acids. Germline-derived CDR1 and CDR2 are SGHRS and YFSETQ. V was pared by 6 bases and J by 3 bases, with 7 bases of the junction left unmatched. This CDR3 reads CASNLLARTDTQYF. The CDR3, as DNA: TGCGCCAGCAATCTACTAGCGAGAACAGATACGCAGTATTTT.

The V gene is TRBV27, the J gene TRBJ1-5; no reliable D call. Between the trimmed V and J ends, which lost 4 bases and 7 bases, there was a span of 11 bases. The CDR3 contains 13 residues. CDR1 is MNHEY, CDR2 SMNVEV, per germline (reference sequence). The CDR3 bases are TGTGCCAGCAGTTGGGGTAAGGGCCAGCCCCAGCATTTT. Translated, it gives CASSWGKGQPQHF.

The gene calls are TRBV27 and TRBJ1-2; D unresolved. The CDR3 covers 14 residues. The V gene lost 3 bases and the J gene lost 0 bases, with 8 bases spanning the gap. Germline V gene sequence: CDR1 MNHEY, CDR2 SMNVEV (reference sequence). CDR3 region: CASSFDGSNYGYTF. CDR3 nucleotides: TGTGCCAGCAGTTTCGACGGTTCTAACTATGGCTACACCTTC.

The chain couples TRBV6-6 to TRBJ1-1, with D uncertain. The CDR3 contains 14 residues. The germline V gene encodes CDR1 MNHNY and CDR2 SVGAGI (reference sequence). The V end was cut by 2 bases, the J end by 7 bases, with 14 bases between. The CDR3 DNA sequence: TGTGCCAGCAGTTACGGGCCCGAGGAGATTGAAGCTTTCTTT. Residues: CASSYGPEEIEAFF.

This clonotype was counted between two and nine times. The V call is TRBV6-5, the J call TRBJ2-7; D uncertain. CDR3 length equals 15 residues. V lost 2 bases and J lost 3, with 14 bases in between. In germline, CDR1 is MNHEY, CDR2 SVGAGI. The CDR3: CASSYRTSAHYEQYF. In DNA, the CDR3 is TGTGCCAGCAGTTACCGGACGTCGGCACACTACGAGCAGTACTTC.

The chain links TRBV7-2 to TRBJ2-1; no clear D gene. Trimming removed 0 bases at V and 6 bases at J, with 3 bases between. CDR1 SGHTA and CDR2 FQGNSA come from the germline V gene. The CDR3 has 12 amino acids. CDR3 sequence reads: CASSLAPNEQFF. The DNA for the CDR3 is TGTGCCAGCAGCTTAGCCCCCAATGAGCAGTTCTTC.

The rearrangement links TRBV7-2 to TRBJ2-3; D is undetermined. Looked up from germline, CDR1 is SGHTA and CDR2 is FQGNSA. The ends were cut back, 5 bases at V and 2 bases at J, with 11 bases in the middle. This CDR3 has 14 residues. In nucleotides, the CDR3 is TGTGCCAGCAGCCCGGCGACTTCCACAGATACGCAGTATTTT. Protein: CASSPATSTDTQYF.

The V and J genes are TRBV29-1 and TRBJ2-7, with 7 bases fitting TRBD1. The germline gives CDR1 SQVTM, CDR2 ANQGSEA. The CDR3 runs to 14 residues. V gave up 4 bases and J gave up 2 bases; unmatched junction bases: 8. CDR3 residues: CSVASIGTAYEQYF. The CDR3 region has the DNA TGCAGCGTTGCGAGCATAGGGACAGCCTACGAGCAGTACTTC.

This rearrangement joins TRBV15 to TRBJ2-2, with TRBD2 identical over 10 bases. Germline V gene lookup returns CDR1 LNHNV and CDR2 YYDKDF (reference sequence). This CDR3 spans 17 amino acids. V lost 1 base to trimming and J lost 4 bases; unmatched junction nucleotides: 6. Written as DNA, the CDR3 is TGTGCCACCAGCAGAGTAGCTAGCGGGAGCCCCACCGGGGAGCTGTTTTTT. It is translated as CATSRVASGSPTGELFF.

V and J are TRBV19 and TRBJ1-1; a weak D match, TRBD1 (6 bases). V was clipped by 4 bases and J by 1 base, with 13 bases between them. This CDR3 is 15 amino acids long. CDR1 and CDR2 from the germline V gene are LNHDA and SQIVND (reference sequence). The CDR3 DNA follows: TGTGCCAGTAGTAACCCCAGAGGGGGGAACACTGAAGCTTTCTTT. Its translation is CASSNPRGGNTEAFF. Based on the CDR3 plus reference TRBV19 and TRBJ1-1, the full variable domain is DGGITQSPKYLFRKEGQNVTLSCEQNLNHDAMYWYRQDPGQGLRLIYYSQIVNDFQKGDIAEGYSVSREKKESFPLTVTSAQKNPTAFYLCASSNPRGGNTEAFFGQGTRLTVV.

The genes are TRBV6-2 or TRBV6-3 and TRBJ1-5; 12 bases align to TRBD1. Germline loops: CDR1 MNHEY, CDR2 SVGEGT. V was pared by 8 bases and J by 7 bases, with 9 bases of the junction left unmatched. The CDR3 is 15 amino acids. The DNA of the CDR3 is TGTGCCAGCCTCGGGACAGGGGGCGGTGCCCAGCCCCAGCATTTT. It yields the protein CASLGTGGGAQPQHF.

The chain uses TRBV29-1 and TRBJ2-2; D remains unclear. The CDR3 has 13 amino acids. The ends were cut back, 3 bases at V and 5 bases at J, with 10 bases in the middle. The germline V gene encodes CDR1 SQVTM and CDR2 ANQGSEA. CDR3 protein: CSVDRSGTGELFF. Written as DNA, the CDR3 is TGCAGCGTTGACCGTTCTGGTACCGGGGAGCTGTTTTTT.

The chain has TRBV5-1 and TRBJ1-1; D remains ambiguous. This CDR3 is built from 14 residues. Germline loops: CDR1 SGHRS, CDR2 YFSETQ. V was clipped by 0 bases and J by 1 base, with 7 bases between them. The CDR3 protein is CASSLDTTNTEAFF. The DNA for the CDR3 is TGCGCCAGCAGCTTGGACACAACGAACACTGAAGCTTTCTTT. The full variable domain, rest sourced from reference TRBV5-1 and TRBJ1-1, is KAGVTQTPRYLIKTRGQQVTLSCSPISGHRSVSWYQQTPGQGLQFLFEYFSETQRNKGNFPGRFSGRQFSNSRSEMNVSTLELGDSALYLCASSLDTTNTEAFFGQGTRLTVV.

The CDR3 DNA reads TGTGCCAGCAGCTTAATACTAGCGGACACAGATACGCAGTATTTT. This gives the protein CASSLILADTDTQYF. The chain couples TRBV7-9 to TRBJ2-3; 8 nucleotides line up with TRBD2. The germline CDR1 and CDR2 sequences are SEHNR and FQNEAQ (reference sequence). The V gene end was trimmed by 2 bases and the J gene end by 2 bases; junction bases not matched to a gene: 3. The CDR3 covers 15 residues.

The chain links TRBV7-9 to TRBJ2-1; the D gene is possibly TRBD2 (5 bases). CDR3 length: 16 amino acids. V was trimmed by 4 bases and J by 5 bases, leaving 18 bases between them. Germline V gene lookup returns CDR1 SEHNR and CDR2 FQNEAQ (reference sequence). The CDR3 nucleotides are TGTGCCAGCAGCTACCCGGGATCCTCACTTAACAATGAGCAGTTCTTC. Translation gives CASSYPGSSLNNEQFF.

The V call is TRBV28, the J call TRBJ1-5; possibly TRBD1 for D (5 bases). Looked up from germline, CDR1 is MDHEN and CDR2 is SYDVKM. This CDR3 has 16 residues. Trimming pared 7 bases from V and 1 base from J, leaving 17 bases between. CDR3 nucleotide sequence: TGTGCCAGCATCAATCCGGGGGTTGGAAGCAATCAGCCCCAGCATTTT. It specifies CASINPGVGSNQPQHF.

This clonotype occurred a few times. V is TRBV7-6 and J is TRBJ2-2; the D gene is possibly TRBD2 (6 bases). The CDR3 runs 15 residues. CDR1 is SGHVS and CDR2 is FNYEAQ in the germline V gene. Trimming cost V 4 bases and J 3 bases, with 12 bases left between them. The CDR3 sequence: CASSSDPGDTGELFF. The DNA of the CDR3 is TGTGCCAGCAGCTCAGACCCGGGAGACACCGGGGAGCTGTTTTTT.

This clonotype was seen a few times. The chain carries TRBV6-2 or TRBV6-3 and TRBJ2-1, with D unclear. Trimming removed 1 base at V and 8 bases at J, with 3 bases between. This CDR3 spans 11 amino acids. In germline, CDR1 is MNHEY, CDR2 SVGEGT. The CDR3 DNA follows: TGTGCCAGCAGTTACTTAGATGAGCAGTTCTTC. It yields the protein CASSYLDEQFF.

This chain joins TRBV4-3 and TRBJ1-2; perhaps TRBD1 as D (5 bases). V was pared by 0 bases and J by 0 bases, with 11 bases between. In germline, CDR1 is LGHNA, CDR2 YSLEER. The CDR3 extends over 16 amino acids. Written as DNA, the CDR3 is TGCGCCAGCAGCCAAGATCGGGGCGGACCTAACTATGGCTACACCTTC. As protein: CASSQDRGGPNYGYTF.

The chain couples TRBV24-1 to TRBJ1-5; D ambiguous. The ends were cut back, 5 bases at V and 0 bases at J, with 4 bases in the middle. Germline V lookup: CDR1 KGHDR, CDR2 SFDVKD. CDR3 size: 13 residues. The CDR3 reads CATSVNSNQPQHF. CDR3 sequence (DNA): TGTGCCACCAGTGTTAATAGCAATCAGCCCCAGCATTTT.

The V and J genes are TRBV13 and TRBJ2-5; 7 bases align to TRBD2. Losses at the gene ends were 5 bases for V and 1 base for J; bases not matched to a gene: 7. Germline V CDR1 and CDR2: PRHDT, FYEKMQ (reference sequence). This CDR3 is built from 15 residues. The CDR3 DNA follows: TGTGCCAGCAGCGCCCGGACTAGACCCCAAGAGACCCAGTACTTC. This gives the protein CASSARTRPQETQYF.

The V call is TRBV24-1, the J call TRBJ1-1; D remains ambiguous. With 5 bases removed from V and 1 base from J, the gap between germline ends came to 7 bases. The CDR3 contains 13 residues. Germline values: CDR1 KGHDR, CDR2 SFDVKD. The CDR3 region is CATSAPGNTEAFF. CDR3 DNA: TGTGCCACCAGTGCCCCAGGGAACACTGAAGCTTTCTTT.

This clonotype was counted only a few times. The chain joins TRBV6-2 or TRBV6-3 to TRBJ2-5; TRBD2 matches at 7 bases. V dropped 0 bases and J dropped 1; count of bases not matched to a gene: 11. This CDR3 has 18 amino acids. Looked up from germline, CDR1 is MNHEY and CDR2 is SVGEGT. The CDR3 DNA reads TGTGCCAGCAGTTACTCACCCGGCGGGCCTAGCGGCCAAGAGACCCAGTACTTC. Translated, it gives CASSYSPGGPSGQETQYF.

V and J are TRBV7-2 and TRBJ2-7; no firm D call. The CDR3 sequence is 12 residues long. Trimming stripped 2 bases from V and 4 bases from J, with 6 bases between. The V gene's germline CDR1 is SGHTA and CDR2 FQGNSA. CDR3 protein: CASSLIVYEQYF. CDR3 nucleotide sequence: TGTGCCAGCAGCTTAATAGTGTACGAGCAGTACTTC.

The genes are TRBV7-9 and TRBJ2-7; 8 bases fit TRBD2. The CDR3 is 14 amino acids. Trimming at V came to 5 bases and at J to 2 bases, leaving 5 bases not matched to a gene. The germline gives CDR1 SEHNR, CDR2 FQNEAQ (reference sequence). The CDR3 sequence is CASSDQREPYEQYF. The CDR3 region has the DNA TGTGCCAGCAGCGACCAGCGGGAGCCCTACGAGCAGTACTTC.

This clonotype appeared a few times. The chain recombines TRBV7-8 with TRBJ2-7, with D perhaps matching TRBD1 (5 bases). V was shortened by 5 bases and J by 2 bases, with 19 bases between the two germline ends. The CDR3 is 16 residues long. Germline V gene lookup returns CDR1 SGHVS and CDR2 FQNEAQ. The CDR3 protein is CASSPNLGQGTYEQYF. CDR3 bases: TGTGCCAGCAGCCCAAATCTCGGCCAGGGTACCTACGAGCAGTACTTC.